The next 15 T cell receptor beta chains were all read from a single sample in a study of neurological immune-mediated disorders (dated by TCRdb to the late 2010s). The library was generated by 5' RACE. TCRdb shows the sequencer as Illumina HiSeq 2500. The public reads were run again by TCRdb, first through fastp at Q25 and then through MiXCR, and only productive beta chains were kept. Rows with a matching CDR3 protein are joined into one entry that keeps the most common DNA and genes. The sample profile shows about 120,000 distinct CDR3 sequences; around 3% of them were found once. 1% to 1.5% of the sample comes from the top ten. The specimen was PBMCs. The origin of the receptors is a woman aged 25 to 39 with multiple sclerosis.

This clonotype was detected ten times or more. The CDR3: CASSSLGSGNTIYF. The CDR3 DNA follows: TGTGCCAGCAGCTCGTTGGGCTCTGGAAACACCATATATTTT. The chain uses TRBV7-2 and TRBJ1-3, with D hard to call. CDR1 and CDR2 from the germline V gene are SGHTA and FQGNSA. Trimming cost V 4 bases and J 0 bases, with 7 bases left between them. This CDR3 is 14 amino acids long. The whole variable domain, remainder taken from reference TRBV7-2 and TRBJ1-3, is GAGVSQSPSNKVTEKGKDVELRCDPISGHTALYWYRQSLGQGLEFLIYFQGNSAPDKSGLPSDRFSAERTGGSVSTLTIQRTQQEDSAVYLCASSSLGSGNTIYFGEGSWLTVV.

This clonotype was recorded at least ten times. The chain couples TRBV20-1 to TRBJ1-5, with D perhaps matching TRBD1 (5 bases). The CDR3 consists of 16 residues. CDR1 is DFQATT, CDR2 SNEGSKA, per germline (reference sequence). V lost 3 bases and J lost 2, with 17 bases in between. Here the CDR3 DNA reads TGCAGTGCTAGTTTCGGACACGGGAGCGGCAATCAGCCCCAGCATTTT. Translation: CSASFGHGSGNQPQHF.

Many counts were recorded for this clonotype. The chain uses TRBV24-1 and TRBJ2-7; TRBD1 is a possible D gene (6 bases). The CDR3 has 14 residues. CDR1 is KGHDR and CDR2 is SFDVKD in the germline V gene. The V gene lost 3 bases and the J gene lost 2 bases, with 10 bases spanning the gap. The DNA for the CDR3 is TGTGCCACCAGTGATGGGGACACCACCTACGAGCAGTACTTC. Its translation: CATSDGDTTYEQYF.

Many counts were recorded for this clonotype. The chain combines TRBV12-3 or TRBV12-4 with TRBJ2-7; D gene uncertain. The germline V and J ends were trimmed by 3 bases and 4 bases, with 7 bases remaining between them. CDR3 length: 12 amino acids. The CDR3 protein is CASSFWEYEQYF. CDR3 DNA: TGTGCCAGCAGTTTTTGGGAATACGAGCAGTACTTC.

The sample holds many counts of this clonotype. CDR3 sequence (DNA): TGCAGTGCTAGAGATCGAAGCGGGAGGGACAATGAGCAGTTCTTC. Translated: CSARDRSGRDNEQFF. The rearrangement joins TRBV20-1 to TRBJ2-1; 10 bases line up with TRBD2. J was trimmed by 5 bases and V by 0 bases; bases with no gene match: 4. The CDR3 sequence is 15 residues long. Germline CDR1 DFQATT, CDR2 SNEGSKA (reference sequence).

This clonotype was counted many times. For the CDR3, the DNA is TGCAGTGCTAAAAGGAATGGTAATGAAAAACTGTTTTTT. Translating gives CSAKRNGNEKLFF. V is TRBV20-1 and J is TRBJ1-4; D is undetermined. Germline V gene lookup returns CDR1 DFQATT and CDR2 SNEGSKA (reference sequence). V was pared by 4 bases and J by 4 bases, with 10 bases between. The CDR3 has 13 amino acids.

This clonotype was recorded many times. The CDR3 loop reads CASSYSGTGIHQPQHF. The CDR3 bases are TGTGCCAGCAGTTACTCCGGGACAGGAATCCATCAGCCCCAGCATTTT. The chain employs TRBV27 and TRBJ1-5; the match to TRBD1 covers 8 bases. CDR3 length: 16 amino acids. CDR1 is MNHEY and CDR2 is SMNVEV in the germline V gene (reference sequence). V trimming: 4 bases; J trimming: 5 bases; junction bases outside the gene matches: 10.

The table lists this clonotype with many counts. The chain is built from TRBV7-8 and TRBJ2-1; D remains unclear. There are 16 residues in the CDR3. The germline V gene encodes CDR1 SGHVS and CDR2 FQNEAQ. Deletions cut 1 base from V and 8 bases from J, with 18 bases between. The CDR3 nucleotides read TGTGCCAGCAGCTTAGGTTCCGTTATGGGTTGGGATGAGCAGTTCTTC. It is translated as CASSLGSVMGWDEQFF.

This clonotype was detected ten times or more. The J gene is TRBJ2-7, the V gene TRBV10-3; TRBD1 might be the D (5 bases). The CDR3 totals 13 residues. Trimming stripped 3 bases from V and 2 bases from J, with 8 bases between. Germline CDR1 reads ENHRY; CDR2 reads SYGVKD. CDR3 residues: CAISDKGAYEQYF. The DNA of the CDR3 is TGTGCCATCAGTGATAAAGGGGCCTACGAGCAGTACTTC.

This clonotype was counted between two and nine times. A much larger clone lies a single base off, so this may be a read error. The chain has TRBV6-2 or TRBV6-3 and TRBJ2-7, with a possible D match to TRBD1 (6 bases). The germline CDR1 and CDR2 sequences are MNHEY and SVGEGT. Trimming took off 6 bases at V and 11 bases at J, with 14 bases between the two ends. The CDR3 has 11 amino acids. The CDR3 DNA sequence: TGTGCCAGCAGACAGGGAAGGGAGAAGTACTTC. Its translation: CASRQGREKYF.

Ten or more counts support this clonotype. This chain joins TRBV20-1 and TRBJ2-3; the match to TRBD1 covers 9 bases. The CDR3 runs 16 residues. The V gene's germline CDR1 is DFQATT and CDR2 SNEGSKA (reference sequence). Losses at the gene ends were 6 bases for V and 4 bases for J; bases not matched to a gene: 14. CDR3 DNA sequence: TGCAGTGCCAGCACTTCCGGGACAGGGAACGCAGATACGCAGTATTTT. It codes for CSASTSGTGNADTQYF.

This clonotype was observed a few times. The V call is TRBV20-1, the J call TRBJ2-7, with a possible D match to TRBD1 (6 bases). V was pared by 5 bases and J by 2 bases, with 10 bases between. The CDR3 runs 12 residues. CDR1 is DFQATT, CDR2 SNEGSKA, per germline (reference sequence). The CDR3 loop reads CSAGKGAYEQYF. The CDR3 DNA follows: TGCAGTGCTGGAAAGGGGGCCTACGAGCAGTACTTC.

This clonotype was seen ten or more times. The rearrangement uses TRBV20-1 and TRBJ1-2, with 7 bases that match TRBD1. There are 14 residues in the CDR3. The junction had 10 bases not matched to a gene; V was cut back by 1 base and J by 8 bases. CDR1 is DFQATT, CDR2 SNEGSKA, per germline (reference sequence). CDR3 DNA sequence: TGCAGTGCTAGAGGACAGGGCACTATCGAAGGCTACACCTTC. This encodes CSARGQGTIEGYTF.

This clonotype was found many times. This chain links TRBV10-3 with TRBJ2-3; D is unclear. The CDR3 spans 16 residues. V was shortened by 2 bases and J by 2 bases, with 14 bases between the two germline ends. The germline gives CDR1 ENHRY, CDR2 SYGVKD. The CDR3: CAISEVGPGVTDTQYF. CDR3 DNA sequence: TGTGCCATCAGTGAGGTTGGACCGGGCGTCACAGATACGCAGTATTTT.

This clonotype was detected ten times or more. The J gene is TRBJ2-2, the V gene TRBV5-1; TRBD1 agrees at 8 bases. This CDR3 has 13 amino acids. Per the germline V gene, CDR1 is SGHRS and CDR2 is YFSETQ. V gave up 9 bases and J gave up 3 bases; unmatched junction bases: 4. The CDR3: CATSTGDTGELFF. The CDR3 region has the DNA TGCGCCACCTCGACAGGGGACACCGGGGAGCTGTTTTTT. Full variable domain (missing parts from reference TRBV5-1 and TRBJ2-2): KAGVTQTPRYLIKTRGQQVTLSCSPISGHRSVSWYQQTPGQGLQFLFEYFSETQRNKGNFPGRFSGRQFSNSRSEMNVSTLELGDSALYLCATSTGDTGELFFGEGSRLTVL.